This TCR beta chain was documented in a study of blood T cell repertoires in COVID-19 (dated by TCRdb to 2019 to 2021). In terms of the full investigation: The collaborator samples originated in the United States, Italy and Spain and spanned the acute and convalescent phases of COVID-19. The material from the prospective study consisted of cDNA or gDNA derived from T cells, B-cell-depleted T cells, or PBMCs. The dataset comprised deeply sampled blood TCRbeta repertoires from subjects exposed to, actively infected with, or recovered from COVID-19. The repertoires were made available in a free public database intended to serve as a resource for research on the immune response to SARS-CoV-2. The samples were drawn from two sources: the first 160 participants of the ongoing ImmuneRACE study, and 1,200 or so subjects contributed by 6 global collaborators. Nearly every sample came with metadata listing a de-identified subject ID, COVID-19 status, age in years and sex. Where HLA class I and class II types were available, the types were taken from metadata supplied by the sample provider, not from assay-based typing.

As to this clone: The specificity of this receptor is unknown. No base quality information exists; no much larger clone differs at one position.

The immunoSEQ Assay, a bias-controlled multiplex PCR, was used to amplify TCRbeta CDR3 regions from genomic DNA. The study's processing was this. Nucleated cell counts per sample were estimated from amplification of reference gene primers within the assay. Sequence reads were collapsed and filtered to measure the absolute abundance of every unique TCRbeta CDR3 rearrangement. For each sample, productive Simpson clonality was calculated as the square root of Simpson's diversity index across productive rearrangements. The clones in this table, taken by TCRdb from immuneACCESS, are in-frame only. Not every clone is retained; where verified, under half of the shortfall comes from an unresolved V gene, and the cause of the rest is unknown. V, J and clone size reflect that table, while D and trimming were determined from the DNA. In this sample the table shows 110,000 to 150,000 clones, 84% of which occur a single time. The ten largest clones take up over 35% of the sample.

V lost 1 base and J lost 3 bases; the stretch between them is 13 bases long. CDR1 is given as LGHDT and CDR2 as YNNKEL, both from the germline V gene (reference sequence). Measured from the cysteine to the valine, the CDR3 is 15 residues long. Just the 45-base CDR3 DNA is kept, in frame starting at base 1. Collaborating institutions collected whole blood in K2EDTA tubes following their own protocols. For TCRbeta analysis, collaborators shipped samples as frozen whole blood, isolated PBMCs, or DNA extracted from either of those sample types. Study-level results and caveats: The quantity of clinical and demographic metadata differed by source and by participant and was supplied without curation.

In this chain, TRBV3-1 (or the pseudogene TRBV3-2) is recombined with TRBJ2-7, and the D gene may be TRBD2, 6 bases matching. What was sequenced was peripheral blood. The TCR originated in a human donor in a cohort sampled during active COVID-19. The DNA sequence reads TGTGCCAGCAGCCAAGGGAGGGGTTCGGTCTACGAGCAGTACGTC. Its protein product is CASSQGRGSVYEQYV.